The T cell receptor (beta chain) described here comes from a study of ipilimumab plus nivolumab after autologous stem cell transplantation. The CDR3 consists of 15 residues. CDR1 and CDR2 from the germline V gene are MNHEY and SVGAGI. V was cut by 4 bases and J by 5 bases, with 14 bases left in between. For this clone: Antigen unknown.

Produced via immunoSEQ multiplex PCR; TCRdb's table is partial and in-frame only. The sample consists of approximately 16,000 clones, roughly 74% of them appearing once. Findings and caveats of the study: TCR repertoire, Treg phenotype and gut microbiota reportedly support more study of this approach.

The TCR originated in a male donor with primary mediastinal lymphoma. This specimen consisted of PBMCs, obtained in a trial of ipilimumab plus nivolumab as post-transplant consolidation. The V gene is TRBV6-5, the J gene TRBJ2-2; D may be TRBD2 (5 bases). This CDR3 is CASSFQRSGTGELFF. For the CDR3, the DNA is TGTGCCAGCAGTTTTCAGCGGTCTGGGACCGGGGAGCTGTTTTTT.